Below, 4 T cell receptor beta chains from the same sample are listed, as sequenced in a study of regulatory T cells in long-lasting Graves disease. The time point denotes: newly diagnosed GD, antithyroid drugs for less than 3 months. RNA extracted from PBMCs served as the sequencing template. CDR3-region Arm-PCR and iRepertoire HTBI primers produced the TCR beta libraries. TCRdb independently ran MiXCR on the multiplex PCR reads; one entry per CDR3 protein. The sample holds 400,000 to 500,000 distinct CDR3 sequences, 14% seen once. This sample also belongs to another study, concerning T cells in Graves' hyperthyroidism and ophthalmopathy.

The source was peripheral blood mononuclear cells (PBMCs), collected at new diagnosis, from a patient treated with antithyroid drugs. The receptor source for this set is a woman between 50 and 59 years old with Graves disease.

This chain connects TRBV10-3 to TRBJ1-4, with D perhaps TRBD1 (6 bases). V was trimmed by 7 bases and J by 4 bases, leaving 7 bases between them. Per germline, CDR1 ENHRY and CDR2 SYGVKD. The CDR3 runs 12 residues. The CDR3 DNA follows: TGTGCCATCAAGGGGGATAATGAAAAACTGTTTTTT. Residues: CAIKGDNEKLFF.

This clonotype was counted ten times or more. The gene calls are TRBV2 and TRBJ2-2, with D possibly being TRBD1 (7 bases). The CDR3 totals 15 residues. V shed 8 bases and J shed 6 bases, with 19 bases lying between them. Germline-derived CDR1 and CDR2 are SNHLY and FYNNEI. The CDR3 DNA is TGTGCCAGCCGAGACAGGGAGGTGGTGGCCGGGGAGCTGTTTTTT. Its translation is CASRDREVVAGELFF.

This clonotype was seen a few times. This rearrangement joins TRBV28 to TRBJ1-4; 7 bases agree with TRBD1. Trimming at V came to 2 bases and at J to 5 bases, leaving 11 bases not matched to a gene. Germline V gives CDR1 MDHEN, CDR2 SYDVKM. This CDR3 has 17 residues. The CDR3 here is CASSLGVTGEANEKLFF. CDR3 DNA sequence: TGTGCCAGCAGTTTAGGGGTCACAGGGGAGGCGAATGAAAAACTGTTTTTT.

With regard to this clonotype: The final CDR3 position lacks the conserved phenylalanine or tryptophan, pointing to a likely read error. This sequence joins TRBV2 and TRBJ1-5; 9 bases are a match to TRBD1. Germline CDR1 is SNHLY and CDR2 is FYNNEI. CDR3 length: 15 residues. J lost 6 bases, V lost 5 bases, and 8 bases had no gene match. This CDR3 is CASSSSTGGTQPQHL. CDR3 DNA sequence: TGTGCCAGCAGTTCTTCCACAGGGGGCACTCAGCCCCAGCATCTT.